This TCR beta chain was retrieved from a study of blood T cell repertoires in COVID-19. Germline loops: CDR1 SGDLS, CDR2 YYNGEE. This CDR3 has 14 residues. Trimming stripped 5 bases from V and 7 bases from J, with 18 bases between. The repertoire was sequenced with immunoSEQ multiplex PCR; TCRdb's copy has only in-frame clones and lacks some. The sample records 250,000 or so clones, 84% being singletons. The chain joins TRBV9 to TRBJ1-1; the D gene is possibly TRBD1 (5 bases). The specimen sequenced was PBMCs or T cells enriched from blood (not recorded which). The sequence was collected from a man aged 45-65 years who had recovered from COVID-19. The CDR3 DNA reads TGTGCCAGCAGTCCCGGGGGTCTTATCTTTGAAGCTTTCTTT. Protein product: CASSPGGLIFEAFF.